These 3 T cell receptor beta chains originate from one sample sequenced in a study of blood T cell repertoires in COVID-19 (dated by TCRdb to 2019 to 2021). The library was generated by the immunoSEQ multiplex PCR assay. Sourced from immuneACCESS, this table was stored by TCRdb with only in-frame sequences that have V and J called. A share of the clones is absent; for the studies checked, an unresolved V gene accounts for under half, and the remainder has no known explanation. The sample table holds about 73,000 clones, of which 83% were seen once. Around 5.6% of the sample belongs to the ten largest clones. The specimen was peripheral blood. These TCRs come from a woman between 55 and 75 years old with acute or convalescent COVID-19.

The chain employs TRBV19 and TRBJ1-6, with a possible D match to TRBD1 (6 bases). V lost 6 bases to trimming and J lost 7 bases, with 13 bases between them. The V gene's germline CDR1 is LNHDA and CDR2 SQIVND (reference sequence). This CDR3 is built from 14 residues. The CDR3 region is CASRDTGPNSPLHF. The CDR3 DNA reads TGTGCCAGTAGAGACACAGGGCCCAATTCACCCCTCCACTTT.

CDR3 sequence (DNA): TGTGCCAGCAGCTTAAACACCTACGAGCAGTACTTC. It is translated as CASSLNTYEQYF. The V call is TRBV7-2, the J call TRBJ2-7; the D is unclear. V lost 2 bases, J lost 2 bases, and 4 bases lay in between. The V gene's germline CDR1 is SGHTA and CDR2 FQGNSA. The CDR3 loop spans 12 amino acids.

The CDR3 region has the DNA TGCGCCAGCAGCTGGCCCCCGGGACTAACGAACACCGGGGAGCTGTTTTTT. Translating it yields CASSWPPGLTNTGELFF. The chain carries TRBV5-1 and TRBJ2-2; 7 nucleotides agree with TRBD2. With 3 bases clipped from V and 0 bases from J, the junction kept 8 bases outside the gene matches. The CDR3 spans 17 residues. Looked up from germline, CDR1 is SGHRS and CDR2 is YFSETQ.